This T cell receptor (beta chain) was obtained from a study of Ad26.COV2.S vaccination and SARS-CoV-2 variants (dated by TCRdb to the early 2020s). At the level of the whole study: Vaccine-arm donors were drawn from COV1001, a multicentre, randomized, double-blind, placebo-controlled phase I-IIa trial of Ad26.COV2.S in healthy adults. The TCR-sequenced set comprised around 30 samples: some 19 Ad26.COV2.S vaccine recipients, 5 placebo recipients and 8 SARS-CoV-2 convalescent individuals. Trial participants were randomized into five groups of five: low-dose or high-dose Ad26.COV2.S given once or twice, or placebo on both occasions. Ad26.COV2.S was administered intramuscularly at a dose of 5x10^10 or 1x10^11 viral particles, either as one shot or as two shots given 56 days apart. Throughout the experiments and outcome assessment, investigators stayed blinded to trial group allocation. TCRbeta repertoire sequencing was used to assess the specificity and breadth of SARS-CoV-2-reactive T cell receptors after Ad26.COV2.S vaccination. Paper-wide results and their limitations: After vaccination, spike-specific CD8+ and CD4+ T cell responses were reported to show substantial breadth. It was noted by the authors that total T cell responses may have been underestimated by the TCR breadth and depth analyses. The study was not powered for comparison of responses between vaccine doses or regimens. Ad26.COV2.S recipients had higher spike-specific TCR breadth than placebo recipients (P = 0.0014). Vaccine and placebo recipients had similar non-spike TCR breadth, a finding consistent with the vaccine containing only spike.

Turning to this clone: Its specific antigen is unknown. No clone much larger than this one lies a single base away; base qualities are absent.

What the treatment or condition label conveys for this sample: 15 to 20 received Ad26.COV2.S at low or high dose, single or two shots; a few received placebo; per-sample allocation not given. For vaccine and placebo recipients, the sequenced repertoires came from samples collected on day 63 after the first injection. Cohort 1b enrolled roughly 25 adults aged 18-55 years at a single site in Boston, USA, between 29 July and 7 August 2020. Ad26.COV2.S consisted of a replication-incompetent adenovirus type 26 vector by which a prefusion-stabilized SARS-CoV-2 spike protein from the original Wuhan strain was expressed. In the germline V gene (reference sequence), CDR1 corresponds to MNHEY and CDR2 to SMNVEV. From its cysteine to its phenylalanine, the CDR3 spans 14 amino acids. The only DNA kept is the CDR3, 42 bases in frame from the first base. V lost 8 bases and J lost 0 bases, and the count of bases not matched to a germline gene is 3.

The immunoSEQ Assay was the method used to sequence TCRbeta CDR3 regions. After extraction, genomic DNA underwent amplification by bias-controlled multiplex PCR, followed by high-throughput sequencing. As for the authors' bioinformatics: To quantify the absolute abundance of every unique TCRbeta CDR3 region, sequences were collapsed and filtered. T cell fraction was estimated by normalizing TCRbeta template counts to usable DNA, which was measured by amplifying reference genes present in all nucleated cells. Repertoire TCRs were annotated as SARS-CoV-2-specific by exact matching of V gene, CDR3 amino acid sequence and J gene to a known reactive TCR set. The reference SARS-CoV-2 TCR set was obtained from MIRA and was filtered for enrichment in COVID-19-positive ImmuneCODE repertoires, whereby public or cross-reactive TCRs were removed. Drawing on the MIRA antigens, annotated TCRs were analysed further at the level of specific ORF or position within ORF. Depth was the summed frequency of annotated unique rearrangements, while breadth was defined as annotated unique rearrangements over total unique productive rearrangements. TCR breadth was compared between groups using two-sided Wilcoxon rank-sum tests. Drawn from immuneACCESS, this table holds only the in-frame rearrangements with V and J called that TCRdb kept. Clones are partly lost; checked studies trace under half to an unresolved V gene and leave the rest unexplained. V, J and clone size are those of that table, while D and trimming were read from the DNA. In this sample the table shows 380,000 or so clones, roughly 90% of which occur a single time. Together, the top ten hold approximately 5.9% of the sample.

The V and J genes are TRBV27 and TRBJ1-5; 8 central bases correspond to TRBD1. The starting material was peripheral blood, obtained in a trial of Ad26.COV2.S vaccine versus placebo. This receptor was taken from a person aged 18 to 65 who received the Ad26.COV2.S COVID-19 vaccine or a placebo. Read as DNA, the sequence is TGTGCCAGCGCAGGGGGCTTTAGCAATCAGCCCCAGCATTTT. Its protein is CASAGGFSNQPQHF.